The rows below give T cell receptor beta chains drawn from one sample of a study of identifying expanded T cells in peripheral blood. Clones were sequenced by immunoSEQ multiplex PCR, and TCRdb holds only the in-frame ones, with some missing. The sample gives over 90,000 clones, around 90% of which show up once; 4.5% to 7% is in the top ten. What was sequenced was blood. The receptors come from a person aged 18 to 70 in good health. Each CDR3 is given with its conserved first and last residue. The D gene is left open where the match is weak. Clone sizes are given selectively: once, few, many, or a class where the clone is expanded.

J	V	D	size	CDR3	DNA
TRBJ2-7	TRBV25-1	-	-	CASSESPGNEQYF	TGTGCCAGCAGTGAATCCCCGGGGAACGAGCAGTACTTC
TRBJ2-5	TRBV19	TRBD2	-	CASTPGSGRARETQYF	TGTGCCAGTACCCCTGGGAGTGGGAGGGCCCGAGAGACCCAGTACTTC
TRBJ2-7	TRBV9	TRBD1	-	CASSVASGRGQYEQYF	TGTGCCAGCAGCGTAGCCTCGGGCAGGGGGCAGTACGAGCAGTACTTC
TRBJ1-5	TRBV6-5	TRBD1	-	CASSMTGQQPQHF	TGTGCCAGCAGTATGACAGGGCAACAGCCCCAGCATTTT
TRBJ1-3	TRBV7-2	-	-	CASSFRRAVGGNTIYF	TGTGCCAGCAGCTTTCGGAGGGCAGTCGGCGGAAACACCATATATTTT
TRBJ1-4	TRBV27	-	-	CASSFGRNNEKLFF	TGTGCCAGCAGTTTCGGGCGGAATAATGAAAAACTGTTTTTT
TRBJ2-5	TRBV7-7	-	once	CASSLGLEETQYF	TGTGCCAGCAGCTTAGGACTAGAAGAGACCCAGTACTTC
TRBJ2-1	TRBV13	TRBD1	-	CASSSRGQGSANEQFF	TGTGCCAGCAGCTCCCGGGGACAGGGATCGGCCAATGAGCAGTTCTTC
TRBJ1-5	TRBV7-9	-	-	CASSRGQQQPQHF	TGTGCCAGCAGCCGCGGTCAACAGCAGCCCCAGCATTTT
TRBJ2-3	TRBV9	TRBD1	-	CASSADRVEDTQYF	TGTGCCAGCAGCGCTGACAGGGTGGAAGATACGCAGTATTTT
TRBJ1-2	TRBV30	TRBD1	-	CASRTGGYTF	TGTGCCTCCAGGACAGGCGGCTACACCTTC
TRBJ2-1	TRBV19	TRBD2	-	CASSTSGRAFDEQFF	TGTGCCAGTAGTACTAGCGGGAGGGCCTTCGATGAGCAGTTCTTC
TRBJ2-5	TRBV7-9	TRBD2	-	CASSSGLAGDTPETQYF	TGTGCCAGCAGCTCTGGACTAGCGGGAGACACGCCGGAGACCCAGTACTTC
TRBJ2-7	TRBV7-3	TRBD2	few	CASSLMGGPHEQYF	TGTGCCAGCAGCTTAATGGGAGGGCCGCACGAGCAGTACTTC
TRBJ2-4	TRBV11-2	TRBD1	-	CASSMGNRGNIQYF	TGTGCCAGCAGCATGGGAAACAGGGGAAACATTCAGTACTTC